This entry features one T cell receptor (beta chain) sequence. No antigen is known for it. The sample originates from a study of T cells expressing NK-cell markers. About the study: Sorted CD3+CD56+NKG2C+, CD3+CD56+NKG2C- and CD3+CD56-NKG2C+ T-cell subsets were beta-chain profiled.

Whole-study findings and limits: Topping the CD3+CD56-NKG2C+ fraction as well were these clonotypes, in four donors.

This CDR3 region has 16 residues. Germline V CDR1 and CDR2: SGHDN, FVKESK. Synthesis of TCR beta cDNA relied on 5'RACE template switching carrying UMIs. From the 5' RACE reads, TCRdb lists one entry per CDR3 protein and no DNA. Its table records some 150,000 distinct CDR3 sequences. The chain employs TRBV14 and TRBJ1-6; lacking DNA, the TRBD1 call made by TCRdb goes unchecked. Sequenced: blood T cells: a sorted CD56 or NKG2C T cell subset, CD4+ or CD8+ T cells, or bulk PBMC T cells (not recorded which). This receptor was taken from a man between 18 and 29 years old in good health. The CDR3 sequence: CASSRGAADGYSPLHF.